Reported below is one TCR beta chain. Its antigen is unknown. This sample is part of a study of OX40 agonist ivuxolimab in advanced cancers. Background on the study: Patients were dosed intravenously with ivuxolimab at 0.01 to 10 mg/kg every 2 weeks. Study results and limitations: At 0.1-3.0 mg/kg, partial responders had clonal expansion among the lowest observed. Average numbers of expanded clones were greater in CD8+ T cells than in CD4+.

The germline V and J ends were trimmed by 1 base and 5 bases, with 17 bases remaining between them. The CDR3 has 17 residues. CDR1 and CDR2 (germline): SGHAT, FQNNGV. Here immunoSEQ multiplex PCR was the method, and the copy in TCRdb shows in-frame clones only, minus some. The sample shows about 69,000 clones, over 60% of them seen only once. The TCR comes from an adult with an advanced solid tumor such as melanoma, head and neck, liver or kidney cancer. The source material was CD4+ or CD8+ T cells sorted from blood, sampled in a trial of the OX40 agonist ivuxolimab. V gene TRBV11-2 combines with J gene TRBJ1-4; D is uncertain. The CDR3 protein is CASSLARVGFRNEKLFF. The CDR3, as DNA: TGTGCCAGCAGCTTAGCTAGGGTAGGATTTCGGAATGAAAAACTGTTTTTT.